A selection of T cell receptor beta chains follows, all from one sample in a study of blood T cell repertoires in COVID-19. TCRdb's table, derived via immunoSEQ multiplex PCR, lists solely in-frame clones and lacks some. Among about 68,000 clones listed, roughly 84% were seen once. The sample taken for sequencing was peripheral blood. All receptors derive from a man in his forties or fifties with active COVID-19. CDR3s include the opening cysteine and the closing phenylalanine or tryptophan. A D gene is named only where the DNA matches it firmly. Clone size is not always given. Where it is, it says once, few, many or a class for expanded clones.

D gene,J gene,clone size,V gene,CDR3 DNA,CDR3 protein
.,TRBJ2-3,.,TRBV3-1/TRBV3-2,TGTGCCAGCAGCCCCCGGGGGCGGGGGCGGGATACGCAGTATTTT,CASSPRGRGRDTQYF
TRBD1,TRBJ1-5,.,TRBV30,TGTGCCTGCGCCGGGACAGCAGAATATAGCAATCAGCCCCAGCATTTT,CACAGTAEYSNQPQHF
.,TRBJ2-5,.,TRBV9,TGTGCCAGCAGCGTAAACGACTATGGGGGCGCCCAGTACTTC,CASSVNDYGGAQYF
.,TRBJ2-5,.,TRBV7-9,TGTGCCAGCAGCTTAGCAGGCGGGGGCCTTAACCTCCAAGAGACCCAGTACTTC,CASSLAGGGLNLQETQYF
TRBD2,TRBJ2-1,.,TRBV10-2,TGCGCCAGCAGTGAGTCAGGGACTAGCGGGGGGGCCTATGAGCAGTTCTTC,CASSESGTSGGAYEQFF
.,TRBJ1-1,once,TRBV5-6,TGTGCCAGCAGCCCCTACAGACCTTTGAACACTGAAGCTTTCTTT,CASSPYRPLNTEAFF
.,TRBJ2-1,.,TRBV5-1,TGCGCCAGCAATGGAGGGAATACCTACAATGAGCAGTTCTTC,CASNGGNTYNEQFF
TRBD2,TRBJ2-7,.,TRBV11-2,TGTGCCAGCAGCTTAGAACCAGCGGGGGCCACCTACGAGCAGTACTTC,CASSLEPAGATYEQYF
.,TRBJ1-4,.,TRBV6-7,TGTGCCAGCAGTTACTTATCAACTAATGAAAAACTGTTTTTT,CASSYLSTNEKLFF
.,TRBJ2-7,few,TRBV4-2,TGTGCCAGCAGCCAAGGGCAGGCCTACGAGCAGTACTTC,CASSQGQAYEQYF
.,TRBJ2-2,.,TRBV3-1/TRBV3-2,TGTGCCAGCAGTCACCAAAACACACAGACCGGGGAGCTGTTTTTT,CASSHQNTQTGELFF
TRBD2,TRBJ2-1,.,TRBV6-5,TGTGCCAGCAGTTCCCTGTCGCTAGCGGTCTACAATGAGCAGTTCTTC,CASSSLSLAVYNEQFF
TRBD2,TRBJ2-1,.,TRBV6-6,TGTGCCAGCAGTCATCGGACTAGCGGGTATGGGAACAATGAGCAGTTCTTC,CASSHRTSGYGNNEQFF
TRBD1,TRBJ1-5,.,TRBV19,TGTGCCACCGAGGACAGGGGTGGCAATCAGCCCCAGCATTTT,CATEDRGGNQPQHF
TRBD2,TRBJ2-7,.,TRBV7-2,TGTGCCAGCAGCTCCGTCGGGGGGTCTGGCGAGCAGTACTTC,CASSSVGGSGEQYF
TRBD2,TRBJ2-6,.,TRBV5-6,TGTGCCAGCAGCTCCGGACTAGCGGGGCTCTCTGGGGCCAACGTCCTGACTTTC,CASSSGLAGLSGANVLTF
.,TRBJ2-2,.,TRBV5-4,TGTGCCAGCAGCTCCCAAAACACCGGGGAGCTGTTTTTT,CASSSQNTGELFF
TRBD1,TRBJ2-6,.,TRBV5-4,TGTGCCAGCAGCCCGAGTTTAGGGGGCACCCTAGTCCTGACTTTC,CASSPSLGGTLVLTF
TRBD1,TRBJ2-7,.,TRBV6-5,TGTGCCAGCAGTTACTCCGACAGGGAACTCGACGAGCAGTACTTC,CASSYSDRELDEQYF
.,TRBJ2-2,.,TRBV2,TGTGCCAGCAGTGATTGGCCACTACGGACCGGGGAGCTGTTTTTT,CASSDWPLRTGELFF